Presented here are 12 T cell receptor beta chains from one specimen sequenced in a study of metastatic and nonmetastatic thyroid tumors. Patients underwent thyroid surgery, and none had received any treatment before it. TCRdb re-analyzed the PCR reads through MiXCR. The sample records tens of thousands of clones, 24% being singletons. What was sequenced was tumor tissue. The receptors originated from a female donor with papillary thyroid cancer or a benign thyroid nodule (not recorded which). Some clones in this sample may be carry-over from other donors' samples.

This clone was seen a few times. Its ends do not fully match the called genes, so a read error is possible. The gene calls are TRBV10-3 and TRBJ1-1; D not certain. The CDR3 has 13 residues. Germline values: CDR1 ENHRY, CDR2 SYGVKD. The CDR3 reads CTISEHKNTEAFF. The CDR3 DNA follows: TGTACCATCAGTGAGCACAAGAACACTGAAGCTTTCTTT.

This clone has a single count. The rearrangement links TRBV20-1 to TRBJ2-1; TRBD1 matches at 7 bases. The CDR3 loop spans 15 amino acids. The germline V gene has CDR1 DFQATT and CDR2 SNEGSKA (reference sequence). The J segment lost 3 bases and the V segment lost 1 base, leaving 6 bases of the junction unmatched. As DNA, the CDR3 is TGCAGTGCTAGAGTACCCGACAGGGACTACAATGAGCAGTTCTTC. As protein: CSARVPDRDYNEQFF.

This clone was seen a handful of times. J is TRBJ2-1 and V is TRBV10-2, with 8 bases lining up with TRBD2. V was clipped by 3 bases and J by 4 bases; unmatched bases: 2. The CDR3 length is 14 residues. Germline V gene data show CDR1 as WSHSY and CDR2 as SAAADI. The CDR3 here is CASSESGSYNEQFF. The CDR3 region has the DNA TGCGCCAGCAGTGAAAGCGGGAGTTACAATGAGCAGTTCTTC.

The chain is built from TRBV16 and TRBJ2-1, with 10 bases fitting TRBD2. The CDR3 is made up of 20 amino acids. V lost 6 bases to trimming and J lost 9 bases; unmatched junction nucleotides: 26. CDR1 and CDR2 from the germline V gene are KGHSY and FQNENV. The CDR3 is CASSPTPPWSGRAVFGEQFF. CDR3 bases: TGTGCCAGCAGTCCAACCCCCCCGTGGAGCGGGAGGGCCGTTTTTGGTGAGCAGTTCTTC.

About this clone: The same CDR3 also results from other DNA sequences found in this sample. V gene TRBV4-1 combines with J gene TRBJ2-3; D not resolved. The CDR3 is made up of 18 amino acids. The germline V gene has CDR1 MGHRA and CDR2 YSYEKL. V dropped 1 base and J dropped 1 base, with 18 bases sitting between them. The CDR3 DNA reads TGCGCCAGCAGCCAAGGGTCCCCGGGTCAGCTGGGCACAGATACGCAGTATTTT. It encodes CASSQGSPGQLGTDTQYF.

A single count supports this clone. An end of the junction does not agree with germline; a read error may underlie this. J is TRBJ1-2 and V is TRBV5-1; no clear D. The CDR3 sequence is 14 residues long. CDR1 and CDR2 (germline): SGHRS, YFSETQ. As DNA, the CDR3 is TGCGCCAGCAGCTTGGTCGTCGTGAACTGTGGCTACACCTTC. This translates into CASSLVVVNCGYTF.

This chain links TRBV11-1 with TRBJ2-3; TRBD1 matches at 7 bases. Germline V CDR1 and CDR2: SGHAT, FQDESV (reference sequence). Losses at the gene ends were 2 bases for V and 5 bases for J; bases not matched to a gene: 10. The CDR3 covers 16 residues. Here the CDR3 reads CASSLYRKAGGDTQYF. CDR3 nucleotide sequence: TGTGCCAGCAGCTTATATAGAAAAGCAGGGGGAGATACGCAGTATTTT.

V gene TRBV25-1 combines with J gene TRBJ2-1; D tentatively reads TRBD1 or TRBD2 (5 bases each). Trimming removed 10 bases from V and 7 bases from J, with 23 bases in between. The CDR3 runs to 15 residues. Germline CDR1 MGHDK, CDR2 SYGVNS. This CDR3 reads CAIIGPARGDNEQFF. The CDR3 region has the DNA TGTGCCATCATTGGACCCGCCCGAGGGGATAATGAGCAGTTCTTC.

This clone has at least ten counts. This chain links TRBV4-1 with TRBJ1-4; 9 bases are a match to TRBD1. Germline V CDR1 and CDR2: MGHRA, YSYEKL. The V segment lost 5 bases and the J segment 6 bases; nucleotides outside the gene matches: 7. The CDR3 is made up of 15 amino acids. The CDR3 protein is CASSYHRGRDEKLFF. The CDR3 nucleotides are TGCGCCAGCAGCTACCACAGGGGGCGCGATGAAAAACTGTTTTTT.

This chain connects TRBV7-8 to TRBJ2-7; TRBD1 might be the D (6 bases). Trimming pared 4 bases from V and 3 bases from J, leaving 10 bases between. Germline V lookup: CDR1 SGHVS, CDR2 FQNEAQ. There are 13 residues in the CDR3. CDR3 DNA sequence: TGTGCCAGCAGCTGGGGACAAGGCTACGAGCAGTACTTC. As protein: CASSWGQGYEQYF. Variable domain in full (rest from reference TRBV7-8 and TRBJ2-7): GAGVSQSPRYKVAKRGQDVALRCDPISGHVSLFWYQQALGQGPEFLTYFQNEAQLDKSGLPSDRFFAERPEGSVSTLKIQRTQQEDSAVYLCASSWGQGYEQYFGPGTRLTVT.

The gene calls are TRBV20-1 and TRBJ2-2, with TRBD2 matching over 11 bases. V dropped 0 bases and J dropped 3; count of bases not matched to a gene: 0. CDR1 and CDR2 (germline): DFQATT, SNEGSKA (reference sequence). The CDR3 runs 15 residues. CDR3 sequence (DNA): TGCAGTGCTAGAGATAGCGGGAGGGACACCGGGGAGCTGTTTTTT. Its translation is CSARDSGRDTGELFF.

The table lists this clone with many counts. The chain carries TRBV2 and TRBJ2-1; 7 nucleotides align to TRBD2. Germline trimming cut 7 bases from V and 3 bases from J; bases unmatched to any gene: 6. The CDR3 has 14 residues. Germline CDR1 is SNHLY and CDR2 is FYNNEI. CDR3: CASIPGGYYNEQFF. The CDR3 DNA reads TGTGCCAGCATACCGGGGGGATACTACAATGAGCAGTTCTTC.